The rows below give T cell receptor beta chains drawn from one sample of a study of cytomegalovirus exposure and HLA in healthy donors. Repertoires were generated with immunoSEQ multiplex PCR, while TCRdb's copy carries only in-frame clones and drops some. The sample has approximately 110,000 clones. The sequenced sample was PBMCs. These receptors all come from a man between 18 and 35 years old in good health and CMV-seronegative. The CDR3 runs from the conserved cysteine through the conserved F or W. D genes are given only for firm matches.

J,D,V,DNA,CDR3
TRBJ2-1,TRBD2,TRBV9,TGTGCCAGCAGCTCCCGACTAGCGGCGTACAATGAGCAGTTCTTC,CASSSRLAAYNEQFF
TRBJ1-3,-,TRBV2,TGTGCCAGCAATGGGGGGAGAGGTGGAAACACCATATATTTT,CASNGGRGGNTIYF
TRBJ1-2,-,TRBV6-5,TGTGCCTCCCGGGCAGGGGCCTATGGCTACACCTTC,CASRAGAYGYTF
TRBJ2-2,TRBD1,TRBV5-1,TGCGCCAGCCGTCTTCTTCTGACAGGGGTGTGGACCGGGGAGCTGTTTTTT,CASRLLLTGVWTGELFF
TRBJ2-1,-,TRBV6-1,TGTGCCAGCAGTGAATTCGGGGGCAATGAGCAGTTCTTC,CASSEFGGNEQFF
TRBJ1-4,TRBD1,TRBV27,TGTGCCAGCGGGACAGGGGGACGAAAACTGTTTTTT,CASGTGGRKLFF
TRBJ1-1,-,TRBV19,TGTGCCAGTAGTATCTGGGGCTGGAACACTGAAGCTTTCTTT,CASSIWGWNTEAFF
TRBJ1-1,-,TRBV11-2,TGTGCCAGCAGCTTCAGGGGTCAGGCCACTGAAGCCTTCTTT,CASSFRGQATEAFF
TRBJ1-2,TRBD1,TRBV7-8,TGTGCCAGCAGCCCAATCCCGACAGGGTACTCTAACTATGGCTACACCTTC,CASSPIPTGYSNYGYTF
TRBJ2-2,-,TRBV5-1,TGCGCCAGCAGCTCGGAAATCGGGAGCCGTGGCGGGGAGCTGTTTTTT,CASSSEIGSRGGELFF
TRBJ1-4,-,TRBV23-1,TGCGCCAGCAGTCAATCCGGGACTGTCACAAATGAAAAACTGTTTTTT,CASSQSGTVTNEKLFF
TRBJ1-2,TRBD1,TRBV28,TGTGCCAGCAGGTCGGGACAGGGGGCGCTACGGTATGGCTACACCTTC,CASRSGQGALRYGYTF
TRBJ2-7,TRBD2,TRBV6-1,TGTGCCAGCAGTGATCCCGGACTAGCGGGAGATCCCTACGAGCAGTACTTC,CASSDPGLAGDPYEQYF
TRBJ1-2,-,TRBV5-8,TGTGCCAGCAGCTGGGATTCAGGGTTAAGCGATGGCTACACCTTC,CASSWDSGLSDGYTF
TRBJ2-5,TRBD2,TRBV19,TGTGCCACCTCGGGACTAGCGGACCAAGAGACCCAGTACTTC,CATSGLADQETQYF
TRBJ2-1,-,TRBV29-1,TGCAGCGTTGAATCCCACACCGGGTCGGAAAATGAGCAGTTCTTC,CSVESHTGSENEQFF
TRBJ1-6,-,TRBV7-9,TGTGCCAGCAGCTTCCTGGCAGGGGCGATTAATTCACCCCTCCACTTT,CASSFLAGAINSPLHF
TRBJ1-3,-,TRBV19,TGTGCCAGTAGTTACCTCGGACAACTCTCTGGAAACACCATATATTTT,CASSYLGQLSGNTIYF
TRBJ1-3,-,TRBV6-1,TGTGCCAGCAGTGAAACGCGACAAGCTCGGTCTGGAAACACCATATATTTT,CASSETRQARSGNTIYF
TRBJ2-1,TRBD1,TRBV6-5,TGTGCCAGCAGTGCTACCGGGACAGCGTACAATGAGCAGTTCTTC,CASSATGTAYNEQFF
TRBJ1-1,-,TRBV7-2,TGTGCCAGCAGCTTAGCGGGGGGGGGACGCAGCACTGAAGCTTTCTTT,CASSLAGGGRSTEAFF
TRBJ2-1,TRBD1,TRBV5-1,TGCGCCAGCAGCTTGGCCCAGGACAGGGGAGGGGAGCAGTTCTTC,CASSLAQDRGGEQFF
TRBJ2-7,-,TRBV2,TGTGCCAGCGACTTGGGTGTCCCCCCCGCGAGATACGAGCAGTACTTC,CASDLGVPPARYEQYF
TRBJ1-1,-,TRBV2,TGTGCCAGCAGTGATCGCCAGGGATGGACTGAAGCTTTCTTT,CASSDRQGWTEAFF
TRBJ2-7,TRBD2,TRBV19,TGTGCCAGTAGTCCACGGACTAGCGGGAGGGCCCGGTACGAGCAGTACTTC,CASSPRTSGRARYEQYF
TRBJ2-6,-,TRBV7-3,TGTGCCAGCAGCCCCTTTACGGGCTCTGGGGCCAACGTCCTGACTTTC,CASSPFTGSGANVLTF